The source of this T cell receptor beta chain is a study of blood T cell repertoires in COVID-19. Method: immunoSEQ multiplex PCR; TCRdb's copy keeps in-frame clones and lacks some. This repertoire shows roughly 290,000 clones, approximately 90% found once; its top ten account for over 6%. CDR1 LGHNA and CDR2 YSLEER come from the germline V gene. V was cut by 1 base and J by 0 bases, with 9 bases left in between. The CDR3 spans 15 residues. This chain joins TRBV4-3 and TRBJ1-1, with a tentative D call TRBD1 (6 bases). What was sequenced was PBMCs or T cells enriched from blood (not recorded which). The TCR sequence derives from a middle-aged woman who had recovered from COVID-19. The chain's CDR3 is CASSQGTVLNTEAFF. CDR3 in DNA: TGCGCCAGCAGCCAAGGGACAGTGCTGAACACTGAAGCTTTCTTT.